The 32 T cell receptor beta chains below were found in one sample sequenced in a study of T cell repertoires in cytomegalovirus infection. TCRdb fed the reads into MiXCR, producing one record per CDR3 protein. The sample contains over 300,000 distinct CDR3 sequences, around 9.5% of which appear only once. Sequences were obtained from PBMCs. Receptors were obtained from a human donor in good health (CMV status not recorded). Some clones in this sample may be carry-over from other donors' samples.

This clonotype came up a few times. The V call is TRBV6-2 or TRBV6-3, the J call TRBJ2-3; the D gene is possibly TRBD2 (5 bases). CDR1 MNHEY and CDR2 SVGEGT come from the germline V gene. The CDR3 has 13 residues. Trimming pared 5 bases from V and 9 bases from J, leaving 15 bases between. CDR3 in amino acids: CASSPRDSRTQYF. CDR3 bases: TGTGCCAGCAGTCCTCGGGATAGTCGGACGCAGTATTTT.

This clonotype was observed a handful of times. The V gene is TRBV6-5, the J gene TRBJ2-1, with 8 bases matching TRBD1. J lost 7 bases, V lost 6 bases, and 8 bases had no gene match. The CDR3 has 14 amino acids. Looked up from germline, CDR1 is MNHEY and CDR2 is SVGAGI. The CDR3 reads CASSLDRVENEQFF. For the CDR3, the DNA is TGTGCCAGCAGCTTGGACAGGGTTGAGAATGAGCAGTTCTTC.

This clonotype has at least ten counts. CDR3 sequence: CASSSPGRLNTEAFF. Here the CDR3 DNA reads TGTGCCAGCAGCTCCCCCGGCAGGCTGAACACTGAAGCTTTCTTT. The rearrangement links TRBV27 to TRBJ1-1; unclear D gene. V was clipped by 6 bases and J by 0 bases, with 14 bases between them. CDR3 length: 15 amino acids. In germline, CDR1 is MNHEY, CDR2 SMNVEV (reference sequence).

This clonotype turned up a few times. This CDR3 is CASSSQGQEAFF. The DNA of the CDR3 is TGTGCCAGCAGCTCGCAGGGACAGGAAGCTTTCTTT. The chain couples TRBV7-9 to TRBJ1-1; 7 bases match TRBD1. The CDR3 has 12 residues. The V gene's germline CDR1 is SEHNR and CDR2 FQNEAQ (reference sequence). J lost 8 bases, V lost 4 bases, and 4 bases had no gene match.

This clonotype was counted many times. The chain employs TRBV4-3 and TRBJ2-7; TRBD2 aligns across 7 bases. J lost 2 bases, V lost 0 bases, and 7 bases had no gene match. Germline CDR1 is LGHNA and CDR2 is YSLEER. This CDR3 has 16 amino acids. The CDR3 DNA follows: TGCGCCAGCAGCCAAGAATCCGGCGGGAGCCCCTACGAGCAGTACTTC. It encodes CASSQESGGSPYEQYF.

This clonotype was observed a handful of times. The J gene is TRBJ1-2, the V gene TRBV20-1; TRBD1 matches 9 bases. V shed 6 bases and J 7 bases; nucleotides not matched to a gene: 6. Per the germline V gene, CDR1 is DFQATT and CDR2 is SNEGSKA (reference sequence). The CDR3 length is 12 residues. The CDR3 nucleotides are TGCAGTGCCCAGGGGACAGGGCTTGGCTACACCTTC. It encodes CSAQGTGLGYTF.

The CDR3 loop reads CAWSVRAYGYEQYF. As DNA, the CDR3 is TGTGCCTGGAGTGTACGGGCTTACGGATACGAGCAGTACTTC. V is TRBV30 and J is TRBJ2-7; D remains unclear. Germline CDR1 is GTSNPN and CDR2 is SVGIG (reference sequence). The CDR3 is 14 amino acids. The V and J ends lost 0 bases and 4 bases respectively, with 13 bases between them.

This clonotype came up a few times. The chain links TRBV29-1 to TRBJ2-2, with D unclear. Trimming pared 7 bases from V and 0 bases from J, leaving 9 bases between. Germline loops: CDR1 SQVTM, CDR2 ANQGSEA. The CDR3 contains 13 residues. CDR3 DNA sequence: TGCAGCGCTAGAACAACGAACACCGGGGAGCTGTTTTTT. It codes for CSARTTNTGELFF.

This clonotype was observed a few times. This rearrangement joins TRBV7-2 to TRBJ2-1; TRBD1 might be the D (6 bases). V gave up 5 bases and J gave up 9 bases, with 11 bases separating them. From germline, CDR1 is SGHTA and CDR2 FQGNSA. This CDR3 is 12 amino acids long. The DNA for the CDR3 is TGTGCCAGCAGCACTTACAGGGCTGAGCAGTTCTTC. Protein sequence: CASSTYRAEQFF.

This clonotype was observed at least ten times. V usage is TRBV11-1 and J usage is TRBJ1-1; 10 nucleotides line up with TRBD1. Germline assignment: CDR1 SGHAT and CDR2 FQDESV (reference sequence). The CDR3 is made up of 14 amino acids. V shed 7 bases, J shed 0 bases, and the junction held 2 bases outside the gene matches. The CDR3 reads CASTDRGLNTEAFF. CDR3 nucleotide sequence: TGTGCCAGCACCGACAGGGGGCTGAACACTGAAGCTTTCTTT.

This clonotype occurred many times. The chain links TRBV7-2 to TRBJ2-7; D might be TRBD1 or TRBD2, each matching 5 bases. The CDR3 runs to 16 residues. The V end lost 2 bases, the J end lost 0 bases, and 14 bases lay between the germline ends. CDR1 and CDR2 from the germline V gene are SGHTA and FQGNSA. The DNA of the CDR3 is TGTGCCAGCAGCTTAACGTCCGGGGCGTACTCCTACGAGCAGTACTTC. Its translation is CASSLTSGAYSYEQYF.

The rearrangement uses TRBV15 and TRBJ2-1; TRBD2 might be the D (5 bases). The V and J ends lost 6 bases and 4 bases respectively, with 7 bases between them. This CDR3 has 12 amino acids. Germline-derived CDR1 and CDR2 are LNHNV and YYDKDF (reference sequence). The CDR3 protein is CATSSGYNEQFF. The CDR3 bases are TGTGCCACCAGTTCGGGGTACAATGAGCAGTTCTTC.

This clonotype was detected a few times. This sequence joins TRBV4-2 and TRBJ1-1; D might be TRBD1 (6 bases). Germline values: CDR1 LGHNA, CDR2 YNFKEQ. Between the trimmed V and J ends, which lost 1 base and 5 bases, there was a span of 17 bases. The CDR3 loop spans 16 amino acids. The CDR3 protein is CASSQGGIGGLTEAFF. In nucleotides, the CDR3 is TGTGCCAGCAGCCAAGGGGGTATTGGGGGGCTGACTGAAGCTTTCTTT.

J is TRBJ2-4 and V is TRBV27; D may be TRBD2 (5 bases). The V gene's germline CDR1 is MNHEY and CDR2 SMNVEV (reference sequence). The CDR3 spans 14 residues. V lost 4 bases to trimming and J lost 8 bases, with 15 bases between them. The CDR3 DNA reads as TGTGCCAGCAGTTCTTCCGGGGATAGGGACATTCAGTACTTC. It encodes CASSSSGDRDIQYF.

This clonotype was seen repeatedly, ten times or more. The chain employs TRBV7-2 and TRBJ2-2; 9 bases line up with TRBD1. V lost 5 bases, J lost 3 bases, and 4 bases stayed unmatched. Germline lookup yields CDR1 SGHTA and CDR2 FQGNSA. The CDR3 has 15 amino acids. Written as DNA, the CDR3 is TGTGCCAGCAGCGCACAGGGGGCGTACACCGGGGAGCTGTTTTTT. Encoded protein: CASSAQGAYTGELFF.

Ten or more counts support this clonotype. The chain couples TRBV28 to TRBJ1-2; no clear D. CDR3 length: 14 residues. Germline CDR1 is MDHEN and CDR2 is SYDVKM. The ends were cut back, 2 bases at V and 4 bases at J, with 11 bases in the middle. The CDR3 loop is CASSLGHFFYGYTF. As DNA, the CDR3 is TGTGCCAGCAGTTTAGGGCACTTCTTCTATGGCTACACCTTC.

This clonotype has only a few counts. This sequence joins TRBV7-3 and TRBJ1-5; 8 bases map to TRBD1. V dropped 6 bases and J dropped 1; count of bases not matched to a gene: 5. This CDR3 comprises 15 residues. CDR1 and CDR2 from the germline V gene are SGHTA and FQGTGA. The CDR3 coding sequence is TGTGCCAGCAGTATCAGGGACAGGAGCAATCAGCCCCAGCATTTT. Protein sequence: CASSIRDRSNQPQHF.

This clonotype was observed a handful of times. The V and J genes are TRBV18 and TRBJ2-7, with D uncertain. This CDR3 comprises 17 residues. CDR1 is KGHSH, CDR2 LQKENI, per germline. V shed 3 bases and J shed 0 bases, with 18 bases lying between them. The CDR3 bases are TGTGCCAGCTCACCTACCTTCGGAAGTTCCCACTCCTACGAGCAGTACTTC. It yields the protein CASSPTFGSSHSYEQYF.

V usage is TRBV28 and J usage is TRBJ1-2; TRBD1 is a possible D gene (6 bases). Germline V CDR1 and CDR2: MDHEN, SYDVKM. Trimming removed 6 bases at V and 5 bases at J, with 10 bases between. This CDR3 spans 12 amino acids. CDR3 region: CASSVRGYGYTF. DNA of the CDR3: TGTGCCAGCAGCGTCAGGGGATATGGCTACACCTTC.

This clonotype was counted ten times or more. This chain uses TRBV7-4 with TRBJ2-7; 8 bases are shared with TRBD1. CDR1 is SGHVT, CDR2 SQSDAQ, per germline. The CDR3 length is 16 residues. Trimming at V came to 4 bases and at J to 3 bases, leaving 11 bases not matched to a gene. Here the CDR3 DNA reads TGTGCCAGCAGCTCAAAACAGGGGGTCGGTCTCTACGAGCAGTACTTC. It specifies CASSSKQGVGLYEQYF. The full variable domain, completed using reference TRBV7-4 and TRBJ2-7, is GAGVSQSPRYKVAKRGRDVALRCDSISGHVTLYWYRQTLGQGSEVLTYSQSDAQRDKSGRPSGRFSAERPERSVSTLKIQRTEQGDSAVYLCASSSKQGVGLYEQYFGPGTRLTVT.

The sample holds a few counts of this clonotype. The rearrangement links TRBV28 to TRBJ2-3, with a possible D match to TRBD2 (5 bases). This CDR3 has 15 amino acids. From germline, CDR1 is MDHEN and CDR2 SYDVKM. V lost 4 bases and J 3 bases, leaving 14 bases between the germline ends. CDR3: CASSSVGDPTDTQYF. CDR3 bases: TGTGCCAGCAGTTCGGTCGGGGATCCGACAGATACGCAGTATTTT.

This clonotype was seen ten or more times. This chain links TRBV7-2 with TRBJ1-5; D remains unclear. In germline, CDR1 is SGHTA, CDR2 FQGNSA. The CDR3 consists of 14 residues. V was pared by 1 base and J by 2 bases, with 6 bases between. The CDR3 DNA is TGTGCCAGCAGCTTAGTTCAGGGCAATCAGCCCCAGCATTTT. Residues: CASSLVQGNQPQHF.

This chain joins TRBV28 and TRBJ2-3, with D unresolved. The CDR3 is 16 residues long. Germline assignment: CDR1 MDHEN and CDR2 SYDVKM. Deletions cut 7 bases from V and 1 base from J, with 18 bases between. In DNA, the CDR3 is TGTGCCAGCACCACAAGTGGCGGCCTGCGCACAGATACGCAGTATTTT. Protein sequence: CASTTSGGLRTDTQYF.

This clonotype was seen only a few times. The V gene is TRBV20-1, the J gene TRBJ2-1; the match to TRBD2 covers 12 bases. V was pared by 5 bases and J by 6 bases, with 5 bases of the junction left unmatched. The CDR3 length is 14 residues. Germline CDR1 DFQATT, CDR2 SNEGSKA (reference sequence). This chain's CDR3 is CSAETSGGFNEQFF. The DNA of the CDR3 is TGCAGTGCTGAGACTAGCGGGGGTTTCAATGAGCAGTTCTTC.

This clonotype was seen a few times. This chain uses TRBV6-6 with TRBJ1-1; tentative D call: TRBD1 (5 bases). V was pared by 4 bases and J by 6 bases, with 15 bases between. Germline assignment: CDR1 MNHNY and CDR2 SVGAGI (reference sequence). The CDR3 covers 14 residues. In DNA form, the CDR3 reads TGTGCCAGCAGTTTTGACCCCCGGGGGGCTGAAGCTTTCTTT. Translation gives CASSFDPRGAEAFF.

This clonotype was counted a few times. CDR3 sequence: CATSRDRDRYNEQFF. The CDR3 bases are TGTGCCACCAGCAGGGACCGGGACAGGTACAATGAGCAGTTCTTC. The rearrangement joins TRBV15 to TRBJ2-1, with 8 bases that match TRBD1. This CDR3 is 15 amino acids long. J gave up 4 bases and V 3 bases, and 5 bases lay outside the gene matches. Germline V gene sequence: CDR1 LNHNV, CDR2 YYDKDF (reference sequence).

This clonotype has ten or more counts. This rearrangement joins TRBV7-2 to TRBJ1-3; D is unresolved. V lost 3 bases and J 0 bases, leaving 12 bases between the germline ends. The CDR3 covers 16 residues. In germline, CDR1 is SGHTA, CDR2 FQGNSA. The CDR3 is CASSLGLRSSGNTIYF. Here the CDR3 DNA reads TGTGCCAGCAGCTTGGGCCTCCGGAGCTCTGGAAACACCATATATTTT.

Notes on this clonotype: One end of the junction is discordant with germline, which a read error may explain. J is TRBJ1-4 and V is TRBV12-3 or TRBV12-4; the D gene is possibly TRBD1 (6 bases). The CDR3 is 15 amino acids. The chain's CDR3 is CASSFTGAQDENLFF. Here the CDR3 DNA reads TGTGCCAGCAGTTTCACGGGGGCTCAAGATGAAAACCTGTTTTTT.

The V and J genes are TRBV2 and TRBJ2-4, with D perhaps TRBD1 or TRBD2 (5 bases each). Deletions cut 10 bases from V and 0 bases from J, with 7 bases between. This CDR3 has 12 amino acids. Germline V lookup: CDR1 SNHLY, CDR2 FYNNEI. The CDR3 spells CAIGTAKNIQYF. CDR3 coding DNA: TGTGCCATCGGGACAGCCAAAAACATTCAGTACTTC.

This chain uses TRBV7-2 with TRBJ2-1; 7 bases line up with TRBD2. The germline V gene encodes CDR1 SGHTA and CDR2 FQGNSA. The CDR3 totals 17 residues. V was clipped by 2 bases and J by 7 bases; unmatched bases: 14. The CDR3 nucleotides are TGTGCCAGCAGCTTAACCCTGAGCGGGGTGAATGGAAATGAGCAGTTCTTC. Translation: CASSLTLSGVNGNEQFF.

At least ten counts were recorded for this clonotype. The rearrangement links TRBV7-2 to TRBJ1-4; D may be TRBD1 (6 bases). Trimming shortened V by 5 bases and J by 3 bases, and 10 bases separated the two germline ends. The CDR3 runs to 14 residues. The germline CDR1 and CDR2 sequences are SGHTA and FQGNSA. The chain's CDR3 is CASSTWTANEKLFF. The CDR3, as DNA: TGTGCCAGCAGCACCTGGACAGCTAATGAAAAACTGTTTTTT.

This sequence joins TRBV9 and TRBJ2-1, with 8 bases that match TRBD1. Trimming took 7 bases from V and 3 from J; bases not matched to a gene: 6. The CDR3 spans 14 residues. Germline V lookup: CDR1 SGDLS, CDR2 YYNGEE. The CDR3 loop is CASGTGQVYNEQFF. The CDR3 DNA follows: TGTGCCAGCGGGACAGGACAGGTCTACAATGAGCAGTTCTTC. Complete variable domain (other parts from reference TRBV9 and TRBJ2-1): DSGVTQTPKHLITATGQRVTLRCSPRSGDLSVYWYQQSLDQGLQFLIQYYNGEERAKGNILERFSAQQFPDLHSELNLSSLELGDSALYFCASGTGQVYNEQFFGPGTRLTVL.